These 32 T cell receptor beta chains were sequenced from one sample in a study of shared clonotypes between healthy human individuals. TCRdb's table, derived via immunoSEQ multiplex PCR, lists solely in-frame clones and lacks some. This sample has about 960,000 clones, with about 80% found just once. The sample consisted of memory CD4+ T cells sorted from blood. Regarding subset: CD45RA-negative fraction. Receptors were obtained from a man between 18 and 29 years old in good health.

The chain is built from TRBV18 and TRBJ1-5; TRBD1 might be the D (5 bases). The CDR3 length is 14 residues. Germline assignment: CDR1 KGHSH and CDR2 LQKENI. V was pared by 8 bases and J by 3 bases, with 14 bases between. The CDR3 protein is CASTRDGPNQPQHF. CDR3 nucleotide sequence: TGTGCCAGCACCAGGGACGGGCCCAATCAGCCCCAGCATTTT.

This clone was detected only a few times. This sample also contains other DNA sequences that code for the same CDR3. This sequence joins TRBV30 and TRBJ1-4, with unresolved D. This CDR3 has 13 amino acids. Germline-derived CDR1 and CDR2 are GTSNPN and SVGIG (reference sequence). Trimming took 2 bases from V and 4 from J, leaving 8 bases between them. The CDR3 bases are TGTGCCTGGAGTCCGGGCCTTAATGAAAAACTGTTTTTT. Encoded protein: CAWSPGLNEKLFF.

The chain employs TRBV6-5 and TRBJ2-3; perhaps TRBD1 as D (6 bases). Germline lookup yields CDR1 MNHEY and CDR2 SVGAGI. This CDR3 comprises 13 residues. Trimming cost V 6 bases and J 3 bases, with 10 bases left between them. CDR3 residues: CASRNRGTDTQYF. The CDR3 nucleotides are TGTGCCAGCAGAAATAGGGGGACAGATACGCAGTATTTT.

In its sample, this clone was seen once. Here the CDR3 DNA reads TGCAGCGTTGAAGCTCCAGGGACCGCCTCCTACAATGAGCAGTTCTTC. Its translation is CSVEAPGTASYNEQFF. The chain combines TRBV29-1 with TRBJ2-1, with D possibly being TRBD1 or TRBD2 (5 bases each). Deletions cut 1 base from V and 0 bases from J, with 13 bases between. Germline V lookup: CDR1 SQVTM, CDR2 ANQGSEA. This CDR3 spans 16 amino acids.

The V call is TRBV11-2, the J call TRBJ2-7; maybe TRBD1 (6 bases). CDR1 is SGHAT, CDR2 FQNNGV, per germline. Trimming removed 5 bases at V and 6 bases at J, with 20 bases between. The CDR3 is 15 residues long. CDR3 DNA sequence: TGTGCCAGCAGCCAGGTCGCAGGGGTATTAGGCGAGCAGTACTTC. Translated, it gives CASSQVAGVLGEQYF.

This sequence joins TRBV7-2 and TRBJ2-5, with D perhaps matching TRBD1 (5 bases). The length of the CDR3 is 12 residues. CDR1 and CDR2 (germline): SGHTA, FQGNSA. Trimming left V 1 base short and J 10 bases short, with 10 bases between. CDR3 bases: TGTGCCAGCAGCTTAGACACAGGTAGCCAGTACTTC. Its protein product is CASSLDTGSQYF.

V usage is TRBV16 and J usage is TRBJ1-2, with D hard to call. The germline CDR1 and CDR2 sequences are KGHSY and FQNENV. The CDR3 is made up of 15 amino acids. The V and J ends lost 2 bases and 3 bases respectively, with 13 bases between them. The CDR3 spells CASSQDAAIYYGYTF. CDR3 nucleotides: TGTGCCAGCAGCCAAGATGCAGCCATTTACTATGGCTACACCTTC. Looking up the rest from reference TRBV16 and TRBJ1-2 gives the full variable domain: GEEVAQTPKHLVRGEGQKAKLYCAPIKGHSYVFWYQQVLKNEFKFLISFQNENVFDETGMPKERFSAKCLPNSPCSLEIQATKLEDSAVYFCASSQDAAIYYGYTFGSGTRLTVV.

This clone was picked up a small number of times. J is TRBJ1-6 and V is TRBV28; D might be TRBD1 (5 bases). The V and J ends lost 5 bases and 0 bases respectively, with 8 bases between them. CDR1 is MDHEN, CDR2 SYDVKM, per germline. This CDR3 has 15 residues. The DNA of the CDR3 is TGTGCCAGCAGTCGTCAGGGCTCCTATAATTCACCCCTCCACTTT. Residues: CASSRQGSYNSPLHF.

This clone was seen a single time. V and J are TRBV7-3 and TRBJ2-5; tentatively, D is TRBD2 (5 bases). There are 14 residues in the CDR3. V lost 8 bases and J 0 bases, leaving 13 bases between the germline ends. Per the germline V gene, CDR1 is SGHTA and CDR2 is FQGTGA. CDR3 nucleotide sequence: TGTGCCAGCTCCCTCGGCGGGTACCAAGAGACCCAGTACTTC. This encodes CASSLGGYQETQYF.

This sequence joins TRBV10-3 and TRBJ2-3, with 9 bases identical to TRBD1. The CDR3 runs 14 residues. The V gene end was trimmed by 5 bases and the J gene end by 3 bases; junction bases not matched to a gene: 3. Per germline, CDR1 ENHRY and CDR2 SYGVKD. CDR3 residues: CAISPGTGTDTQYF. The CDR3 DNA is TGTGCCATCAGTCCCGGGACAGGGACAGATACGCAGTATTTT.

This clone is a singleton in its sample. This chain uses TRBV28 with TRBJ1-5, with D hard to call. Germline V gene data show CDR1 as MDHEN and CDR2 as SYDVKM. The CDR3 is 13 amino acids. Trimming stripped 6 bases from V and 0 bases from J, with 6 bases between. The CDR3 DNA reads TGTGCCAGCAGCTGGAATAGCAATCAGCCCCAGCATTTT. Protein product: CASSWNSNQPQHF.

This chain links TRBV11-2 with TRBJ2-7, with TRBD2 matching over 10 bases. Germline-derived CDR1 and CDR2 are SGHAT and FQNNGV. Unmatched junction bases numbered 5, after V lost 5 bases and J lost 1 base. This CDR3 region has 15 residues. The CDR3 loop is CASSPLAGASYEQYF. CDR3 sequence (DNA): TGTGCCAGCAGCCCTCTAGCGGGAGCGTCCTACGAGCAGTACTTC.

The rearrangement links TRBV18 to TRBJ2-4; D tentatively fits TRBD1 or TRBD2 (6 bases each). Per germline, CDR1 KGHSH and CDR2 LQKENI. This CDR3 is built from 15 residues. V was pared by 4 bases and J by 6 bases, with 16 bases between. In DNA form, the CDR3 reads TGTGCCAGCTCACTGGCGGAGGGACAAACAAACATTCAGTACTTC. Amino acid sequence: CASSLAEGQTNIQYF.

This clone has just a few counts. The gene calls are TRBV10-2 and TRBJ2-5, with D hard to call. Trimming shortened V by 5 bases and J by 5 bases, and 12 bases separated the two germline ends. The length of the CDR3 is 13 residues. The germline V gene has CDR1 WSHSY and CDR2 SAAADI. CDR3 in amino acids: CASSPLPQETQYF. The CDR3 bases are TGCGCCAGCAGTCCCCTCCCGCAGGAGACCCAGTACTTC.

The CDR3 region has the DNA TGTGCCAGTAGTATTAATCAGGGGGGCGAGCAGTACTTC. Translating it yields CASSINQGGEQYF. V and J are TRBV19 and TRBJ2-7, with a tentative D call TRBD1 (7 bases). This CDR3 contains 13 residues. Looked up from germline, CDR1 is LNHDA and CDR2 is SQIVND (reference sequence). With 3 bases removed from V and 6 bases from J, the gap between germline ends came to 12 bases.

For this clone: Other DNA sequences of this sample code for an identical CDR3. The chain recombines TRBV5-1 with TRBJ1-1, with 8 bases lining up with TRBD1. Trimming cost V 4 bases and J 1 base; bases outside gene matches: 6. The CDR3 totals 15 residues. CDR1 SGHRS and CDR2 YFSETQ come from the germline V gene. The CDR3 region is CASSPSGTGNTEAFF. As DNA, the CDR3 is TGCGCCAGCAGCCCCTCCGGGACAGGGAACACTGAAGCTTTCTTT.

CDR3 nucleotide sequence: TGTGCCAAGTCACAGGGGGTGGTGGAAACCGGGGAGCTGTTTTTT. Encoded protein: CAKSQGVVETGELFF. The chain employs TRBV2 and TRBJ2-2, with 8 bases lining up with TRBD1. Germline CDR1 and CDR2: SNHLY and FYNNEI. The CDR3 spans 15 residues. With 10 bases clipped from V and 5 bases from J, the junction kept 12 bases outside the gene matches.

The chain couples TRBV19 to TRBJ2-2; no reliable D call. The ends were cut back, 1 base at V and 0 bases at J, with 3 bases in the middle. The CDR3 is 14 amino acids. Germline V lookup: CDR1 LNHDA, CDR2 SQIVND (reference sequence). The CDR3 region is CASSIAPNTGELFF. CDR3 coding DNA: TGTGCCAGTAGTATAGCCCCGAACACCGGGGAGCTGTTTTTT.

Comments on this clone: With a far larger clone one base away, a read error is the likely cause. Other DNA sequences of this sample code for an identical CDR3. This chain links TRBV5-1 with TRBJ2-7, with D tentatively TRBD2 (6 bases). This CDR3 is built from 13 residues. CDR1 is SGHRS, CDR2 YFSETQ, per germline. The V and J ends lost 3 bases and 2 bases respectively, with 9 bases between them. CDR3: CASSSGLTYEQYF. The CDR3 coding sequence is TGCGCCAGCAGCTCGGGACTCACCTACGAGCAGTACTTC.

J is TRBJ2-3 and V is TRBV11-2, with D perhaps matching TRBD1 or TRBD2 (5 bases each). Germline V lookup: CDR1 SGHAT, CDR2 FQNNGV. Trimming cost V 5 bases and J 9 bases, with 9 bases left between them. The CDR3 consists of 11 residues. The CDR3 DNA sequence: TGTGCCAGCAGCCCCGAGGGGACGCAGTATTTT. Translated: CASSPEGTQYF.

This clone was seen a few times. This chain links TRBV29-1 with TRBJ2-1; TRBD2 is a possible D gene (5 bases). CDR1 and CDR2 from the germline V gene are SQVTM and ANQGSEA. V was cut by 7 bases and J by 7 bases, with 14 bases left in between. The CDR3 extends over 12 amino acids. CDR3 amino acids: CSGGLFENEQFF. The CDR3 DNA sequence: TGCAGCGGCGGGTTGTTCGAGAATGAGCAGTTCTTC.

This clone was detected a few times. The chain combines TRBV27 with TRBJ1-5; TRBD1 aligns across 7 bases. Unmatched junction bases numbered 2, after V lost 5 bases and J lost 4 bases. Per the germline V gene, CDR1 is MNHEY and CDR2 is SMNVEV (reference sequence). The CDR3 is 13 residues long. The CDR3 region has the DNA TGTGCCAGCAGTCGACAGGGTAATCAGCCCCAGCATTTT. It encodes CASSRQGNQPQHF.

The chain couples TRBV30 to TRBJ1-5; D call uncertain. Germline V lookup: CDR1 GTSNPN, CDR2 SVGIG (reference sequence). This CDR3 is 13 amino acids long. Trimming removed 1 base at V and 4 bases at J, with 8 bases between. The CDR3 loop reads CAWSAKTNQPQHF. CDR3 nucleotide sequence: TGTGCCTGGAGTGCAAAGACAAATCAGCCCCAGCATTTT.

The gene calls are TRBV5-4 and TRBJ2-1; 8 bases map to TRBD2. The CDR3 sequence is 16 residues long. Per germline, CDR1 SGHNT and CDR2 YYREEE (reference sequence). The ends lost 2 bases at V and 0 bases at J; junction bases unmatched: 4. CDR3 sequence: CASSFGGESSYNEQFF. CDR3 coding DNA: TGTGCCAGCAGCTTCGGGGGGGAAAGCTCCTACAATGAGCAGTTCTTC.

The chain combines TRBV4-3 with TRBJ2-1; no definite D call. Germline-derived CDR1 and CDR2 are LGHNA and YSLEER. The V end was cut by 3 bases, the J end by 8 bases, with 5 bases between. The CDR3 contains 11 residues. The CDR3 DNA reads TGCGCCAGCAGCCAGGCGTATGAGCAGTTCTTC. Its translation is CASSQAYEQFF.

This clone has just one count. The chain joins TRBV14 to TRBJ1-1; 9 bases line up with TRBD1. Germline assignment: CDR1 SGHDN and CDR2 FVKESK. V shed 6 bases, J shed 1 base, and the junction held 3 bases outside the gene matches. The CDR3 spans 14 residues. The CDR3 protein is CASRATGGNTEAFF. In nucleotides, the CDR3 is TGTGCCAGCAGAGCGACAGGGGGGAACACTGAAGCTTTCTTT.

The chain is built from TRBV11-2 and TRBJ2-1; 10 nucleotides line up with TRBD2. The V segment lost 3 bases and the J segment 2 bases; nucleotides outside the gene matches: 4. Germline CDR1 SGHAT, CDR2 FQNNGV. The CDR3 totals 16 residues. The CDR3 spells CASSLGSGRAYNEQFF. The CDR3 coding sequence is TGTGCCAGCAGCTTGGGGAGCGGGAGGGCCTACAATGAGCAGTTCTTC.

The CDR3 DNA follows: TGTGCCATCAGATACTCACAGGACAACACTGAAGCTTTCTTT. Protein sequence: CAIRYSQDNTEAFF. The chain is built from TRBV10-3 and TRBJ1-1, with a tentative D call TRBD1 (5 bases). The germline V gene has CDR1 ENHRY and CDR2 SYGVKD. V lost 6 bases and J 2 bases, leaving 13 bases between the germline ends. This CDR3 comprises 14 residues.

The chain couples TRBV7-3 to TRBJ1-1; D perhaps matches TRBD1 (5 bases). CDR3 length: 13 amino acids. V lost 3 bases and J 3 bases, leaving 8 bases between the germline ends. Germline CDR1 SGHTA, CDR2 FQGTGA. CDR3 DNA sequence: TGTGCCAGCAGCTTTTCCAGGGACACTGAAGCTTTCTTT. Its translation is CASSFSRDTEAFF.

This clone was counted ten times or more. This rearrangement joins TRBV29-1 to TRBJ2-1, with 11 bases lining up with TRBD2. CDR3 length: 16 amino acids. Germline lookup yields CDR1 SQVTM and CDR2 ANQGSEA. V was clipped by 4 bases and J by 6 bases; unmatched bases: 11. CDR3 coding DNA: TGCAGCGTTGGTGGGGGTTGGCTAGCGGGAGGCAATGAGCAGTTCTTC. Translation gives CSVGGGWLAGGNEQFF.

The chain couples TRBV18 to TRBJ1-2, with D hard to call. CDR1 and CDR2 from the germline V gene are KGHSH and LQKENI. The CDR3 extends over 14 amino acids. Trimming pared 3 bases from V and 10 bases from J, leaving 18 bases between. The CDR3 reads CASSPGSQEQDYTF. The CDR3 DNA reads as TGTGCCAGCTCACCCGGGTCCCAGGAGCAGGACTACACCTTC.

This sequence joins TRBV28 and TRBJ1-2; no clear D. Germline-derived CDR1 and CDR2 are MDHEN and SYDVKM. The CDR3 has 13 amino acids. The V and J ends lost 6 bases and 2 bases respectively, with 10 bases between them. CDR3 sequence (DNA): TGTGCCAGCAGAGACGGCTCCAACTATGGCTACACCTTC. Its translation: CASRDGSNYGYTF.